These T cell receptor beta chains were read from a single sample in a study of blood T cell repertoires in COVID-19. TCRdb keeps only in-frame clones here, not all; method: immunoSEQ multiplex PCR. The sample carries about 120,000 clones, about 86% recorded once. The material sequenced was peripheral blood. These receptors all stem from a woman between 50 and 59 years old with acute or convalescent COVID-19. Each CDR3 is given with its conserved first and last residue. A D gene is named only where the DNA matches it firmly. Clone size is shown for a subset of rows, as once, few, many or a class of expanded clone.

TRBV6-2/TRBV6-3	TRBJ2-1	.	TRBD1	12	TGTGCCAGCAGTGGAACAGGGGTCGAGCAGTTCTTC	CASSGTGVEQFF
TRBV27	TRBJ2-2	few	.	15	TGTGCCAGCAGTTTCCTACGACAGGCCACCGGGGAGCTGTTTTTT	CASSFLRQATGELFF
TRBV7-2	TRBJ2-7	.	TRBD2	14	TGTGCCAGCAGCTCCGGGCTAGCGGGGGGGAAGCAGTACTTC	CASSSGLAGGKQYF
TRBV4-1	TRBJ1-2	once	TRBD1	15	TGCGCCAGCAGCCCCCGACAGGGCCCTGAGGGGGGCTACACCTTC	CASSPRQGPEGGYTF
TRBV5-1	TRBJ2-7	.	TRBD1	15	TGCGCCAGCAGCCTGACAGGGGGCGGATACTACGAGCAGTACTTC	CASSLTGGGYYEQYF
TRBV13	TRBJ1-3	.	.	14	TGTGCCAGCAGCCTGGGGGGCTCTGGAAACACCATATATTTT	CASSLGGSGNTIYF
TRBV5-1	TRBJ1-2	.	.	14	TGCGCCAGCAGCTTGGACACCGCTAACTATGGCTACACCTTC	CASSLDTANYGYTF
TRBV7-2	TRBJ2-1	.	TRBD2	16	TGTGCCAGCAGCGTAGCTAGCGGGGGCCGAGGTGATGAGCAGTTCTTC	CASSVASGGRGDEQFF
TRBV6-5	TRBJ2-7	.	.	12	TGTGCCAGCAGTCCCAGCTCCTACGAGCAGTACTTC	CASSPSSYEQYF
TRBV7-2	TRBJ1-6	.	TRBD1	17	TGTGCCAGCAGCTTAGATATGAGGGGGCCCGGAAATTCACCCCTCCACTTT	CASSLDMRGPGNSPLHF
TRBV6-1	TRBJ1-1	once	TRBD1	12	TGTGCCAGCAGTGACGGACAGGGAGCGGGATCCTTT	CASSDGQGAGSF
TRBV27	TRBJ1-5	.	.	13	TGTGCCAGCAGTCAAGGGGTAGGACAGCCCCAGCATTTT	CASSQGVGQPQHF
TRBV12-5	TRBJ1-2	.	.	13	TGTGCTAGTGCCCCTCAGGCTAACTATGGCTACACCTTC	CASAPQANYGYTF
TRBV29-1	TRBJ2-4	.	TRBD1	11	TGCAGCGTGGAGGGACAGGGTAGTGAGTACTTC	CSVEGQGSEYF
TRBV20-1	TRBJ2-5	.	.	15	TGCAGTGCTAGTAGAAGTCAGGGGAGGGTAGAGACCCAGTACTTC	CSASRSQGRVETQYF
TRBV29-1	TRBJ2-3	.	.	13	TGCAGCGTTCGAGGTATCTCGACAGATACGCAGTATTTT	CSVRGISTDTQYF
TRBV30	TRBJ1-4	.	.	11	TGTGCCTGCGACACGAATGAAAAACTGTTTTTT	CACDTNEKLFF
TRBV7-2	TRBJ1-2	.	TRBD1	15	TGTGCCAGCAGCTTAGGCGGACAGGGGGCTTATGGCTACACCTTC	CASSLGGQGAYGYTF
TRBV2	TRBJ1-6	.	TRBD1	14	TGTGCCAGCAGTGAAGACAGGGGTAGCTCACCCCTCCACTTT	CASSEDRGSSPLHF
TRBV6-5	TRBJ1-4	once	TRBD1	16	TGTGCCAGCAGTTACTCGAGCGGGAGGGGGCGCGAAAAACTGTTTTTT	CASSYSSGRGREKLFF
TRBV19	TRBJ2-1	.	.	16	TGTGCCAGTAGCGAGACAGGCCCCGGCTCCTACAATGAGCAGTTCTTC	CASSETGPGSYNEQFF
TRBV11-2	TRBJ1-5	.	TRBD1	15	TGTGCCAGCAGCGCGTGGACAGGGGGAAATCAGCCCCAGCATTTT	CASSAWTGGNQPQHF
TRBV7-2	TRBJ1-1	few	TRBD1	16	TGTGCCAGCAGCTATCAGGGGGCAGGGATGGGCACTGAAGCTTTCTTT	CASSYQGAGMGTEAFF
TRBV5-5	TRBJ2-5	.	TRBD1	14	TGTGCCAGCAGCTGGGGACAGGGGCGCCCCCCGCTTTACTTC	CASSWGQGRPPLYF
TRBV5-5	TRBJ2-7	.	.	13	TGTGCCAGCAGCTTGGACAGGGCTTACGAGCAGTACTTC	CASSLDRAYEQYF
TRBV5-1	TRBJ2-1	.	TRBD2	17	TGCGCCAGCAGCCCTAACCTTAGCGGGGGGACCTACAATGAGCAGTTCTTC	CASSPNLSGGTYNEQFF
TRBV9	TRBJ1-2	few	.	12	TGTGCCAGCAGCCCGGACAGCTATGGCTACACCTTC	CASSPDSYGYTF
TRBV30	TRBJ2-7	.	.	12	TGTGCCTGGACTGGAGGGTCCTACGAGCAGTACTTC	CAWTGGSYEQYF
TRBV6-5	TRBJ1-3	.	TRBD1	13	TGTGCCAGCAGGGGGACAGTAGGAAACACCATATATTTT	CASRGTVGNTIYF
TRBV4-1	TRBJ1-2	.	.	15	TGCGCCAGCAGCCAAGTCGGACAGAACCTCTATGGCTACACCTTC	CASSQVGQNLYGYTF
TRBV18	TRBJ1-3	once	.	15	TGTGCCAGCTCCCAATCAAAGGGGACTGGAAACACCATATATTTT	CASSQSKGTGNTIYF
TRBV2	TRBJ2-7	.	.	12	TGTGCCAGCGGGACATACTCCTACGAGCAGTACTTC	CASGTYSYEQYF
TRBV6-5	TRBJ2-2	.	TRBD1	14	TGTGCCAGCAGTTACAGACAGGGGGGATGGGAGCTGTTTTTT	CASSYRQGGWELFF
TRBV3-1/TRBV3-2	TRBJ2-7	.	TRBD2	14	TGTGCCAGCAGCCCTAGGGCGGGGGGTCGCGAGCAGTACTTC	CASSPRAGGREQYF
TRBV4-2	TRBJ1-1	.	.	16	TGTGCCAGCAGCCAAGATTCAGGACAGAAGAACACTGAAGCTTTCTTT	CASSQDSGQKNTEAFF
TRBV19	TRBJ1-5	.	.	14	TGTGCCAGTAGTGGGGGGACCGTCAATCAGCCCCAGCATTTT	CASSGGTVNQPQHF
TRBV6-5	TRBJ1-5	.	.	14	TGTGCCAGCAACCCTACCGGGAGCAATCAGCCCCAGCATTTT	CASNPTGSNQPQHF
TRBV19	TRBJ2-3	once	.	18	TGTGCCAGTAGTATTGGGCCTAGCGCCCCACTGCCCCCAGATACGCAGTATTTT	CASSIGPSAPLPPDTQYF
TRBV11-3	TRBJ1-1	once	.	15	TGTGCCAGCAGCTTCCAGGGGCCCGGAAACACTGAAGCTTTCTTT	CASSFQGPGNTEAFF
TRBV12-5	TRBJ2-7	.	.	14	TGTGCTAGTGGTTCGGGACTCCTCATCTACGAGCAGTACTTC	CASGSGLLIYEQYF
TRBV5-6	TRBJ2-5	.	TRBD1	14	TGTGCCAGCAGCCGGGACAGATCGGAAGAGACCCAGTACTTC	CASSRDRSEETQYF
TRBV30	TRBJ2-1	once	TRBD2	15	TGTGCCTTCCCACGGGGTAGCGGGAGTCACAATGAGCAGTTCTTC	CAFPRGSGSHNEQFF
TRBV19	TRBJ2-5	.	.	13	TGTGCCAGTAGTATCTCCAGGGTTGAGACCCAGTACTTC	CASSISRVETQYF
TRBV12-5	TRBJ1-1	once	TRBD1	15	TGTGCTAGTGGTTTGGGACAGGGGGCAGGGACTGAAGCTTTCTTT	CASGLGQGAGTEAFF
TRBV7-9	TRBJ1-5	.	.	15	TGTGCCAGCAGCCCTTCGGGGGACGGCAATCAGCCCCAGCATTTT	CASSPSGDGNQPQHF
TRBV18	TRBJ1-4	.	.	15	TGTGCCAGCTCACCACTTGGACACTCTAATGAAAAACTGTTTTTT	CASSPLGHSNEKLFF
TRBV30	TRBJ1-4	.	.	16	TGTGCCTGGAGTGTTAAGGAGGGCGCGGCTAATGAAAAACTGTTTTTT	CAWSVKEGAANEKLFF